These 21 T cell receptor beta chains originate from one sample sequenced in a study of cytomegalovirus exposure and HLA in healthy donors. PCR used 60 Vbeta primers and 13 Jbeta primers. Sequencing was performed with immunoSEQ multiplex PCR; in TCRdb, only in-frame clones are kept and a portion is missing. This sample has 230,000 or so clones, with 92% found just once. Material: PBMCs. The receptor source for this set is a girl aged 2 to 10 in good health and CMV-seronegative.

This clone was observed a few times. CDR3 amino acids: CASSLSNQPQHF. The CDR3 DNA reads TGTGCCAGTAGTCTTAGCAATCAGCCCCAGCATTTT. The V call is TRBV19, the J call TRBJ1-5, with D uncertain. The CDR3 extends over 12 amino acids. V lost 5 bases, J lost 0 bases, and 2 bases lay in between. Germline V gene data show CDR1 as LNHDA and CDR2 as SQIVND (reference sequence).

The V gene is TRBV2, the J gene TRBJ2-3; TRBD1 aligns across 8 bases. J was trimmed by 1 base and V by 7 bases; bases with no gene match: 4. The germline V gene encodes CDR1 SNHLY and CDR2 FYNNEI. The CDR3 length is 14 residues. This chain's CDR3 is CASTDRGGTDTQYF. The CDR3 DNA reads TGTGCCAGCACCGACAGGGGCGGCACAGATACGCAGTATTTT.

Notes on this clone: Sequence at one end of the junction differs from germline and may be a read error. CDR3 amino acids: CSSSFFGPGLVYEQYF. In nucleotides, the CDR3 is TGTTCCAGCAGCTTTTTTGGTCCGGGACTAGTCTACGAGCAGTACTTC. The chain carries TRBV7-9 and TRBJ2-7; TRBD2 agrees at 8 bases. The CDR3 is 16 residues long. Germline values: CDR1 SEHNR, CDR2 FQNEAQ (reference sequence).

V and J are TRBV25-1 and TRBJ2-2; TRBD2 agrees at 8 bases. Per the germline V gene, CDR1 is MGHDK and CDR2 is SYGVNS. This CDR3 spans 14 amino acids. Trimming at V came to 8 bases and at J to 6 bases, leaving 8 bases not matched to a gene. The DNA for the CDR3 is TGTGCCAGCCTTCGGGGGGGCGCCGCCGGGGAGCTGTTTTTT. Its protein is CASLRGGAAGELFF.

This clone occurred once. This chain connects TRBV25-1 to TRBJ2-3; possible D gene TRBD2, 5 bases. CDR1 is MGHDK and CDR2 is SYGVNS in the germline V gene. The CDR3 extends over 14 amino acids. V was shortened by 4 bases and J by 6 bases, with 14 bases between the two germline ends. The DNA of the CDR3 is TGTGCCAGCAGTGCGACGGACTGGGAGGATACGCAGTATTTT. Residues: CASSATDWEDTQYF.

V gene TRBV20-1 combines with J gene TRBJ1-4, with D possibly matching TRBD1 (6 bases). The germline V gene encodes CDR1 DFQATT and CDR2 SNEGSKA (reference sequence). The ends were cut back, 5 bases at V and 8 bases at J, with 9 bases in the middle. The CDR3 runs to 11 residues. In DNA form, the CDR3 reads TGCAGTGCTCACAGGGACGAAAAACTGTTTTTT. Translating gives CSAHRDEKLFF.

The J gene is TRBJ2-2, the V gene TRBV19; D ambiguous. This CDR3 comprises 13 residues. CDR1 is LNHDA, CDR2 SQIVND, per germline (reference sequence). V gave up 7 bases and J gave up 3 bases, with 9 bases separating them. This chain's CDR3 is CASTRLDTGELFF. The DNA of the CDR3 is TGTGCCAGTACCAGGTTGGACACCGGGGAGCTGTTTTTT.

The J gene is TRBJ2-7, the V gene TRBV27, with 14 bases identical to TRBD2. Germline CDR1 and CDR2: MNHEY and SMNVEV (reference sequence). The CDR3 loop spans 19 amino acids. The ends lost 5 bases at V and 0 bases at J; junction bases unmatched: 12. The CDR3 is CASSPSGGLAGALSYEQYF. The CDR3 nucleotides read TGTGCCAGCAGTCCCTCCGGGGGACTAGCGGGAGCCCTCTCCTACGAGCAGTACTTC.

The V gene is TRBV13, the J gene TRBJ1-2, with D perhaps TRBD1 (5 bases). Germline assignment: CDR1 PRHDT and CDR2 FYEKMQ (reference sequence). Trimming took 0 bases from V and 0 from J, leaving 11 bases between them. The CDR3 spans 16 residues. The chain's CDR3 is CASSLGTGTSNYGYTF. In nucleotides, the CDR3 is TGTGCCAGCAGCTTAGGAACAGGCACCTCTAACTATGGCTACACCTTC.

V and J are TRBV4-2 and TRBJ2-5; D gene uncertain. Near its end, the DNA agrees better with TRBJ2-7, so the J call may be wrong. The germline CDR1 and CDR2 sequences are LGHNA and YNFKEQ. The CDR3 length is 16 residues. As DNA, the CDR3 is TGTGCCAGCAGCCAAGGCGGCGGAAAGAGCTCCTACGAGCAGTACTTC. Amino acids: CASSQGGGKSSYEQYF.

The chain combines TRBV9 with TRBJ1-3, with 7 bases lining up with TRBD1. V shed 4 bases and J 0 bases; nucleotides not matched to a gene: 7. Germline V gene sequence: CDR1 SGDLS, CDR2 YYNGEE. The CDR3 sequence is 16 residues long. CDR3 sequence: CASSPWTGSSGNTIYF. CDR3 sequence (DNA): TGTGCCAGCAGCCCCTGGACAGGTTCCTCTGGAAACACCATATATTTT.

The genes are TRBV4-1 and TRBJ2-2, with 8 bases aligning to TRBD2. This CDR3 comprises 15 residues. Losses at the gene ends were 4 bases for V and 3 bases for J; bases not matched to a gene: 4. Germline V lookup: CDR1 MGHRA, CDR2 YSYEKL. The CDR3 is CASSLRTSYTGELFF. The CDR3 nucleotides are TGCGCCAGCAGCCTGAGGACTAGCTACACCGGGGAGCTGTTTTTT.

The rearrangement uses TRBV28 and TRBJ2-1; 13 bases align to TRBD2. This CDR3 comprises 15 residues. Germline CDR1 is MDHEN and CDR2 is SYDVKM. With 5 bases clipped from V and 6 bases from J, the junction kept 4 bases outside the gene matches. CDR3 region: CASSSGTSGVNEQFF. DNA for the CDR3: TGTGCCAGCAGTAGCGGGACTAGCGGGGTCAATGAGCAGTTCTTC.

V and J are TRBV6-1 and TRBJ2-7; 12 bases match TRBD2. V gave up 8 bases and J gave up 6 bases; unmatched junction bases: 5. Germline V gene lookup returns CDR1 MNHNS and CDR2 SASEGT. CDR3 length: 13 residues. CDR3 sequence: CASELAGGSEQYF. In DNA form, the CDR3 reads TGTGCCAGCGAACTAGCGGGAGGCTCCGAGCAGTACTTC.

The chain couples TRBV5-6 to TRBJ1-2, with D unclear. The germline V and J ends were trimmed by 4 bases and 4 bases, with 11 bases remaining between them. The CDR3 has 13 amino acids. Per germline, CDR1 SGHDT and CDR2 YYEEEE. CDR3 residues: CASSEGAGYGYTF. The CDR3 DNA sequence: TGTGCCAGCAGCGAGGGAGCGGGCTATGGCTACACCTTC.

Only a few counts were recorded for this clone. The rearrangement joins TRBV5-8 to TRBJ1-6, with 7 bases lining up with TRBD1. Germline CDR1 and CDR2: SGHTS and YDEGEE. After removal of 4 bases from V and 2 bases from J, the junction contained 3 bases not matched to a gene. The CDR3 has 15 amino acids. CDR3 in amino acids: CASSPGQTYNSPLHF. The CDR3 coding sequence is TGTGCCAGCAGCCCGGGACAGACCTATAATTCACCCCTCCACTTT. Full variable domain (remainder filled in from reference TRBV5-8 and TRBJ1-6): EAGVTQSPTHLIKTRGQQATLRCSPISGHTSVYWYQQALGLGLQFLLWYDEGEERNRGNFPPRFSGRQFPNYSSELNVNALELEDSALYLCASSPGQTYNSPLHFGNGTRLTVT.

A remark on this clone: Its ends do not fully match the called genes, so a read error is possible. The rearrangement joins TRBV27 to TRBJ1-5, with D hard to call. The CDR3 runs 16 residues. Germline V gene data show CDR1 as MNHEY and CDR2 as SMNVEV (reference sequence). This chain's CDR3 is CAGSYDTPNGNQPQHF. CDR3 nucleotides: TGTGCCGGCAGCTATGACACCCCGAACGGCAATCAGCCCCAGCATTTT.

Only a few counts were recorded for this clone. V is TRBV6-5 and J is TRBJ1-1; D is perhaps TRBD1 (5 bases). The germline V and J ends were trimmed by 2 bases and 6 bases, with 16 bases remaining between them. From germline, CDR1 is MNHEY and CDR2 SVGAGI. This CDR3 has 15 residues. The CDR3 sequence is CASSYGGAPYSEAFF. As DNA, the CDR3 is TGTGCCAGCAGTTACGGTGGGGCTCCTTACTCTGAAGCTTTCTTT.

This clone showed up just a few times. The chain joins TRBV30 to TRBJ2-2; the D gene is possibly TRBD1 (5 bases). V shed 2 bases and J shed 4 bases, with 8 bases lying between them. Looked up from germline, CDR1 is GTSNPN and CDR2 is SVGIG (reference sequence). The CDR3 spans 13 residues. CDR3 nucleotide sequence: TGTGCCTGGAGTAGGGGCTTCACCGGGGAGCTGTTTTTT. As protein: CAWSRGFTGELFF.

This chain uses TRBV30 with TRBJ2-7, with 8 bases that match TRBD2. V gave up 3 bases and J gave up 5 bases; unmatched junction bases: 9. The CDR3 spans 14 residues. Per the germline V gene, CDR1 is GTSNPN and CDR2 is SVGIG (reference sequence). CDR3 coding DNA: TGTGCCTGGAGCGCGAGCGGGAGATCCAACGAGCAGTACTTC. Translating it yields CAWSASGRSNEQYF.

The genes are TRBV7-2 and TRBJ2-3; 12 bases are shared with TRBD1. Trimming cost V 5 bases and J 5 bases; bases outside gene matches: 5. The germline V gene has CDR1 SGHTA and CDR2 FQGNSA. The CDR3 is 15 residues long. CDR3 DNA sequence: TGTGCCAGCAGCCCCGGGACAGGGGGCAGAGATACGCAGTATTTT. It is translated as CASSPGTGGRDTQYF.